This T cell receptor beta chain was sequenced during a study of T cell repertoires in cytomegalovirus infection. Overall study context: As its CMV epitopes, the study selected recently identified HLA-C-restricted and well-studied HLA-B-restricted targets. Both a matching HLA type and CMV infection were indicated by public TCR beta signatures.

One entry per CDR3 protein results from TCRdb running MiXCR on the reads. The data show roughly 860,000 distinct CDR3 sequences, about 31% seen once. Germline values: CDR1 SGHRS, CDR2 YFSETQ. CDR3 length: 20 amino acids. V was shortened by 1 base and J by 0 bases, with 24 bases between the two germline ends. A note on this clonotype: Its target is not known.

The receptor comes from a human donor in good health (CMV status not recorded). Some clones in this sample may be carry-over from other donors' samples. This chain connects TRBV5-1 to TRBJ2-3, with a tentative D call TRBD1 (5 bases). The sample in question was cultured CD8+ T cells from PBMCs, obtained from culture after CMV antigen stimulation. CDR3 residues: CASSLPHQGTLRTSTDTQYF. The CDR3 bases are TGCGCCAGCAGCTTGCCCCATCAGGGCACACTCAGAACTAGCACAGATACGCAGTATTTT.